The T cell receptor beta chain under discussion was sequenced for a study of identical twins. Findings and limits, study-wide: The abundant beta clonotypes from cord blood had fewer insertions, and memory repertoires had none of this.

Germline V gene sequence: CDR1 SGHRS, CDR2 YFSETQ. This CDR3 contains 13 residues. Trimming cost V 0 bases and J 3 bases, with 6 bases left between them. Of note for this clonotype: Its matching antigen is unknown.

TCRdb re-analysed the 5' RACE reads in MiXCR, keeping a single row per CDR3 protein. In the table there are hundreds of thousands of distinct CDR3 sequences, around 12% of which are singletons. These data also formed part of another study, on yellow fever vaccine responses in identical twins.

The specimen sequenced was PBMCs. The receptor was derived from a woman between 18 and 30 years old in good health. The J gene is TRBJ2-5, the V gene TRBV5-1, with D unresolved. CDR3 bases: TGCGCCAGCAGCTTGGTCAATGAAGAGACCCAGTACTTC. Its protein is CASSLVNEETQYF.